This TCR beta chain appears in the sequencing data of a study of cytomegalovirus exposure and HLA in healthy donors. Findings of the study overall: Most TCR sequences proved rare, with some public TCRs found in many donors. Later analysis reportedly placed an Asian-associated ancestry cluster below the roughly 670-donor mean in N-insertions.

The V gene's germline CDR1 is SGDLS and CDR2 YYNGEE. CDR3 length equals 15 residues. With V trimmed by 0 bases and J by 9 bases, 6 bases remained unmatched. A word on this clone: Its antigen is not identified.

PCR primers comprised 60 Vbeta and 13 Jbeta primers. Only in-frame clones appear in the TCRdb table, and some are missing; sequencing was by immunoSEQ multiplex PCR. Here the sample spans some 170,000 clones, 81% being singletons. The TCR comes from a woman younger than 35 in good health and CMV-seropositive. The gene calls are TRBV9 and TRBJ2-1; 10 nucleotides agree with TRBD2. Sequences were obtained from PBMCs. Written as DNA, the CDR3 is TGTGCCAGCAGCGTAGTCAATAGCGGGGGGTGTGAGCAGTTCTTC. It translates to CASSVVNSGGCEQFF.